This record concerns one T cell receptor (beta chain) sequence. This entry is derived from a study of blood T cell repertoires in COVID-19. Membership in each cohort depended on participant-reported clinical history. The CDR3 runs to 14 residues. Germline V lookup: CDR1 SNHLY, CDR2 FYNNEI. Trimming removed 5 bases from V and 2 bases from J, with 12 bases in between. Assay: immunoSEQ multiplex PCR; the TCRdb copy retains only in-frame clones and omits some. The table records 190,000 or so clones, around four fifths of them present only once. Sequencing was performed on PBMCs or T cells enriched from blood (not recorded which). This TCR was sampled from a middle-aged man who had recovered from COVID-19. The gene calls are TRBV2 and TRBJ1-1, with a tentative D call TRBD1 (5 bases). CDR3 sequence reads: CASSRSGKNTEAFF. In DNA form, the CDR3 reads TGTGCCAGCAGTCGTTCAGGGAAAAACACTGAAGCTTTCTTT.